The clone carrying this T cell receptor beta chain was observed at least ten times. As to time point: patch test 2, 6 weeks after DPC sensitization. The treatment denotes: therapeutic diphenylcyclopropenone sensitization with weekly scalp DPC. The donor pool consisted of alopecia patients aged 18 to 70 years, considered suitable for DPC. What the library attached to individual cDNA molecules were unique molecular identifiers. TCRdb called the RACE reads again in MiXCR, with one record for every CDR3 protein. The sample shows a few hundred thousand distinct CDR3 sequences, nearly 6.5% of them seen only once. This sample stems from a study of human T cells and chemical hapten exposure. The germline gives CDR1 KGHSH, CDR2 LQKENI. The CDR3 totals 15 residues. V lost 5 bases and J 3 bases, leaving 16 bases between the germline ends.

The TCR sequence derives from a woman under 30 with alopecia areata. Some clones in this sample may be carry-over from other donors' samples. The chain carries TRBV18 and TRBJ1-1; no clear D. The sequences come from whole blood, collected in connection with sensitization to the hapten diphenylcyclopropenone (DPC). CDR3 nucleotides: TGTGCCAGCTCAAATGAAGCGGACTTCTACACTGAAGCTTTCTTT. Amino acid sequence: CASSNEADFYTEAFF.